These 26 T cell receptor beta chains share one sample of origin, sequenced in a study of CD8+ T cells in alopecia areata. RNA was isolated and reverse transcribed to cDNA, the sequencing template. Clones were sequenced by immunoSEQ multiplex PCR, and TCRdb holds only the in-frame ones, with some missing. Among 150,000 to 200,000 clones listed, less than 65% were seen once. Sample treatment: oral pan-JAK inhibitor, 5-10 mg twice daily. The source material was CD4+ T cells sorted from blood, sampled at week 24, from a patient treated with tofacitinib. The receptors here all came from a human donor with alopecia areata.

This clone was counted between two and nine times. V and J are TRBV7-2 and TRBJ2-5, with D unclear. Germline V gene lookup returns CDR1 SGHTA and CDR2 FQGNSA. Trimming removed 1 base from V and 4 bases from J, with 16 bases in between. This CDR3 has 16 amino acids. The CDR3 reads CASSLVFDGFGETQYF. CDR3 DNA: TGTGCCAGCAGCTTAGTGTTCGACGGATTTGGAGAGACCCAGTACTTC.

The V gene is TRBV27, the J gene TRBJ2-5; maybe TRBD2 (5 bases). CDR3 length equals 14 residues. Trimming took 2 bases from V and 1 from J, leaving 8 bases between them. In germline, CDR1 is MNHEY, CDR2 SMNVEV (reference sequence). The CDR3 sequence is CASSLGRSQETQYF. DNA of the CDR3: TGTGCCAGCAGTTTAGGGAGATCCCAAGAGACCCAGTACTTC.

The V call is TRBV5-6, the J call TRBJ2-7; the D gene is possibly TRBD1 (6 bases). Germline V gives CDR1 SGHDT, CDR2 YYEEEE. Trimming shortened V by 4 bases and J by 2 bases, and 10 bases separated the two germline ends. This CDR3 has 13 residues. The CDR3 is CASSRGHTYEQYF. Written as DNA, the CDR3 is TGTGCCAGCAGCCGGGGACATACCTACGAGCAGTACTTC.

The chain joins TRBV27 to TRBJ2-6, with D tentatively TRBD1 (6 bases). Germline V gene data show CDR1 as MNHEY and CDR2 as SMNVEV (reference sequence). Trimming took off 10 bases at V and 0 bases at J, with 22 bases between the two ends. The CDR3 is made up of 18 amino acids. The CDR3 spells CATSNRDKGLSGANVLTF. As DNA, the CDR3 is TGTGCCACCTCGAATCGGGACAAGGGCCTCTCTGGGGCCAACGTCCTGACTTTC.

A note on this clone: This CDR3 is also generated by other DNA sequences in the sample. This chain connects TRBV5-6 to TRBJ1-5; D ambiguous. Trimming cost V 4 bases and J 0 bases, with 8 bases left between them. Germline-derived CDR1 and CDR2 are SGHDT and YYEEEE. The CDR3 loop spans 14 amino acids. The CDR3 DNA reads TGTGCCAGCAGCCTAGGGAATAGCAATCAGCCCCAGCATTTT. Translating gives CASSLGNSNQPQHF.

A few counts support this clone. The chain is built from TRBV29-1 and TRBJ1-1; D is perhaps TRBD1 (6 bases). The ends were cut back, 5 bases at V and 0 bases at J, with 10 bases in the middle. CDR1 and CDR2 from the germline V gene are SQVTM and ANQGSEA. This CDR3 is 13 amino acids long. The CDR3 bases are TGCAGCGTTTGGGACATCATGAACACTGAAGCTTTCTTT. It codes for CSVWDIMNTEAFF.

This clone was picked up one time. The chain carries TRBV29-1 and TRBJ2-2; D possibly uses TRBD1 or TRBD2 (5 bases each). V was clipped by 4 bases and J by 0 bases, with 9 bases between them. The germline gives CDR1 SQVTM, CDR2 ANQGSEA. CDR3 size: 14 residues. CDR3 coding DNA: TGCAGCGTTGCGAGGGGAGCGAACACCGGGGAGCTGTTTTTT. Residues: CSVARGANTGELFF.

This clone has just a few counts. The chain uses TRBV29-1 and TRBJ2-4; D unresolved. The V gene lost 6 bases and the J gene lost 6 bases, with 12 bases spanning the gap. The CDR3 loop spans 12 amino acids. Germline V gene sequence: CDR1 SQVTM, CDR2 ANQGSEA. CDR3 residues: CSVYDFPNIQYF. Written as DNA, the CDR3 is TGCAGCGTCTATGACTTTCCAAACATTCAGTACTTC.

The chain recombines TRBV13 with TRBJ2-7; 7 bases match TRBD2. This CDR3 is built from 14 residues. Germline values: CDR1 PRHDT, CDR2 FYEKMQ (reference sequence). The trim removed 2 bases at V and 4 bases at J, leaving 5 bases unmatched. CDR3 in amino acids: CASSLSGGGYEQYF. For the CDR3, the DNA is TGTGCCAGCAGCTTATCGGGCGGGGGTTACGAGCAGTACTTC.

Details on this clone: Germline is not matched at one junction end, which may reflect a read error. The CDR3 DNA is TGTGCCAGCAGCTTAGGCTCGTCGCCCCTCGTCTTC. Amino acids: CASSLGSSPLVF. V gene TRBV11-2 combines with J gene TRBJ2-7; no clear D gene. Germline CDR1 is SGHAT and CDR2 is FQNNGV. The length of the CDR3 is 12 residues.

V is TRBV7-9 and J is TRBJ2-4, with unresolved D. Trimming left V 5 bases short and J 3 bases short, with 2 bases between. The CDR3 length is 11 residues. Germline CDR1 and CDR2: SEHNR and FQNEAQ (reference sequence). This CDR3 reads CASSDKNIQYF. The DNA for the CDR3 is TGTGCCAGCAGCGACAAAAACATTCAGTACTTC.

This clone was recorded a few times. CDR3 sequence (DNA): TGTGCCAGCAGCCGAATATCGGATGAGCAGTTCTTC. Translation: CASSRISDEQFF. The rearrangement uses TRBV11-3 and TRBJ2-1, with D uncertain. From germline, CDR1 is SGHNT and CDR2 YENEEA. V was shortened by 5 bases and J by 8 bases, with 10 bases between the two germline ends. This CDR3 has 12 amino acids.

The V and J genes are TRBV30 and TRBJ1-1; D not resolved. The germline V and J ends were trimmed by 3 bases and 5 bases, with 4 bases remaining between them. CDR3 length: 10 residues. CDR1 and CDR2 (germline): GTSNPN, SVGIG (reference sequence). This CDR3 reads CAWRSTEAFF. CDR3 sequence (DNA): TGTGCCTGGAGGAGTACTGAAGCTTTCTTT.

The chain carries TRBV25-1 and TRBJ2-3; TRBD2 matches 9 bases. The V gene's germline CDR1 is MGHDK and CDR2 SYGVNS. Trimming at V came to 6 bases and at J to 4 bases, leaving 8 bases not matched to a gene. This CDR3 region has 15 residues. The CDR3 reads CASSRASGESDTQYF. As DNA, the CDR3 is TGTGCCAGCAGCAGGGCTAGCGGGGAGTCAGATACGCAGTATTTT.

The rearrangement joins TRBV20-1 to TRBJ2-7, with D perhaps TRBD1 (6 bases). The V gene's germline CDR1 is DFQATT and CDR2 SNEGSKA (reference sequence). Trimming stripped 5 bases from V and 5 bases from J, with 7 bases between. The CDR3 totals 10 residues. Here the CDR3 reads CSAQGNEQYF. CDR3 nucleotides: TGCAGTGCTCAGGGGAACGAGCAGTACTTC.

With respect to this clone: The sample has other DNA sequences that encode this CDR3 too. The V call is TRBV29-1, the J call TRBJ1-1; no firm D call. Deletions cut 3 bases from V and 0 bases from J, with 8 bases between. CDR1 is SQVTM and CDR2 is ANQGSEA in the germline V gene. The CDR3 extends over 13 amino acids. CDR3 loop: CSVERVLNTEAFF. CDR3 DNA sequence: TGCAGCGTTGAGAGGGTGTTGAACACTGAAGCTTTCTTT. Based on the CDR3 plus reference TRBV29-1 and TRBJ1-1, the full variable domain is SAVISQKPSRDICQRGTSLTIQCQVDSQVTMMFWYRQQPGQSLTLIATANQGSEATYESGFVIDKFPISRPNLTFSTLTVSNMSPEDSSIYLCSVERVLNTEAFFGQGTRLTVV.

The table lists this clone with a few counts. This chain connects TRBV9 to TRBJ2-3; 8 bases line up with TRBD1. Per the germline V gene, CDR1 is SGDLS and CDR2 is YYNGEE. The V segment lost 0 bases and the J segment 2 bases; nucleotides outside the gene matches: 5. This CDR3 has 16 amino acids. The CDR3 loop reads CASSVGPGGLTDTQYF. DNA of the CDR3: TGTGCCAGCAGCGTAGGTCCAGGGGGCCTCACAGATACGCAGTATTTT. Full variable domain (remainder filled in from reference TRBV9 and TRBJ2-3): DSGVTQTPKHLITATGQRVTLRCSPRSGDLSVYWYQQSLDQGLQFLIQYYNGEERAKGNILERFSAQQFPDLHSELNLSSLELGDSALYFCASSVGPGGLTDTQYFGPGTRLTVL.

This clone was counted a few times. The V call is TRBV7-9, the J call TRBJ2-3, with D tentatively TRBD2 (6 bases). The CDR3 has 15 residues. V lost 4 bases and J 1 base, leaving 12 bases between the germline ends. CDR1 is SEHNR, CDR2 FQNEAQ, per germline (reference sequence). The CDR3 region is CASSSAGRRTDTQYF. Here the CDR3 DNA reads TGTGCCAGCAGCTCCGCGGGGCGCCGCACAGATACGCAGTATTTT. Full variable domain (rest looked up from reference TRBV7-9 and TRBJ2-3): DTGVSQNPRHKITKRGQNVTFRCDPISEHNRLYWYRQTLGQGPEFLTYFQNEAQLEKSRLLSDRFSAERPKGSFSTLEIQRTEQGDSAMYLCASSSAGRRTDTQYFGPGTRLTVL.

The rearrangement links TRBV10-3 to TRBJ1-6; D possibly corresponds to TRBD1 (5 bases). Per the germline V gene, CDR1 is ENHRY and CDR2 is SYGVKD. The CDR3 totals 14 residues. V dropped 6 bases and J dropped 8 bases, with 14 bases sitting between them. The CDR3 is CAISPLGGDSPLHF. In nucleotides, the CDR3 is TGTGCCATCAGCCCCCTGGGAGGGGATTCACCCCTCCACTTT.

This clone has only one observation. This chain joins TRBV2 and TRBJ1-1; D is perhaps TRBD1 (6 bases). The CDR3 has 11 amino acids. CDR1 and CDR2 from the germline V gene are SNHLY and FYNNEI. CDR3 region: CASGGRSEAFF. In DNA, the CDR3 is TGTGCAAGCGGGGGCCGGTCTGAAGCTTTCTTT.

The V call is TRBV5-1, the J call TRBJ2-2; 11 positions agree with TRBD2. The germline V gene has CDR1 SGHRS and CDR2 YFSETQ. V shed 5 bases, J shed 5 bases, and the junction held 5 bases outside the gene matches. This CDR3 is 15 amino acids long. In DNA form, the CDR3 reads TGCGCCAGCAGACTAGCGGGGGTCAGGACCGGGGAGCTGTTTTTT. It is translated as CASRLAGVRTGELFF.

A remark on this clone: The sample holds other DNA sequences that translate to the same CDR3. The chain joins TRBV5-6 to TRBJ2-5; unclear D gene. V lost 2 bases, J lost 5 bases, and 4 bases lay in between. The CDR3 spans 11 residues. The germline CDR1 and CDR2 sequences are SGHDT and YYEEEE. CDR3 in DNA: TGTGCCAGCAGCTTTCGGGAGACCCAGTACTTC. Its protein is CASSFRETQYF.

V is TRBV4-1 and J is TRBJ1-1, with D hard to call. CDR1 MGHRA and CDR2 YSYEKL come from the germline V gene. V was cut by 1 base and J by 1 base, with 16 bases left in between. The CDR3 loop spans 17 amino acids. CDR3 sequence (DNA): TGCGCCAGCAGCCAAGGTGGCCTCCCGGGTTCGAACACTGAAGCTTTCTTT. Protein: CASSQGGLPGSNTEAFF.

The DNA of the CDR3 is TGCAGCGTGTACAGGCGCCCCACAGATACGCAGTATTTT. Translated, it gives CSVYRRPTDTQYF. The rearrangement uses TRBV29-1 and TRBJ2-3; the D gene is possibly TRBD1 (5 bases). Deletions cut 6 bases from V and 2 bases from J, with 12 bases between. This CDR3 has 13 residues. Germline V gene data show CDR1 as SQVTM and CDR2 as ANQGSEA.

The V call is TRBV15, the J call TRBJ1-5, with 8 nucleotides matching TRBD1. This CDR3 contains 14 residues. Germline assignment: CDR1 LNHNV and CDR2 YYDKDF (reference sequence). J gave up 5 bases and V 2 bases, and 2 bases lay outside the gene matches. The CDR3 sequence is CATSRTGGDQPQHF. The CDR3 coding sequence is TGTGCCACCAGCAGAACAGGGGGGGATCAGCCCCAGCATTTT.

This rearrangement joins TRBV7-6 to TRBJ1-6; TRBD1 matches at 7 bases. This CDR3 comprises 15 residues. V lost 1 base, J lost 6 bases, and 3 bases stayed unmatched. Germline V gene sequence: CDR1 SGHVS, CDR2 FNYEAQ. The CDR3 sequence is CASSLEGATNSPLHF. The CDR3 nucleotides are TGTGCCAGCAGCTTAGAGGGGGCCACTAATTCACCCCTCCACTTT. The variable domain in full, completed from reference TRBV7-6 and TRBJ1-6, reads GAGVSQSPRYKVTKRGQDVALRCDPISGHVSLYWYRQALGQGPEFLTYFNYEAQQDKSGLPNDRFSAERPEGSISTLTIQRTEQRDSAMYRCASSLEGATNSPLHFGNGTRLTVT.